These 15 T cell receptor beta chains were sequenced from one sample in a study of T cells after yellow fever vaccination. TCRdb re-derived calls from the 5' RACE reads in MiXCR, one entry per CDR3 protein. The sample has about 320,000 distinct CDR3 sequences, around 10% seen once. Sample: CD4+ T cells sorted from PBMCs, taken 45 days after the yellow fever booster vaccination. The source is a man between 18 and 35 years old who received the YFV17D yellow fever vaccine.

The V and J genes are TRBV7-9 and TRBJ2-1; TRBD1 is a possible D gene (5 bases). The CDR3 length is 14 residues. Between the trimmed V and J ends, which lost 3 bases and 3 bases, there was a span of 9 bases. Germline-derived CDR1 and CDR2 are SEHNR and FQNEAQ (reference sequence). CDR3 nucleotides: TGTGCCAGCAGCTTGGCAGGGCACTACAATGAGCAGTTCTTC. This gives the protein CASSLAGHYNEQFF.

This chain links TRBV18 with TRBJ1-1; D remains unclear. Germline values: CDR1 KGHSH, CDR2 LQKENI. Between the trimmed V and J ends, which lost 3 bases and 9 bases, there was a span of 17 bases. The CDR3 is 14 amino acids. CDR3 nucleotide sequence: TGTGCCAGCTCACCGCGGGATGCGGGGTTTAAAGCTTTCTTT. This encodes CASSPRDAGFKAFF.

This chain links TRBV27 with TRBJ1-2, with a weak D call TRBD1 (5 bases). The V gene's germline CDR1 is MNHEY and CDR2 SMNVEV (reference sequence). V lost 8 bases and J 7 bases, leaving 17 bases between the germline ends. The length of the CDR3 is 13 residues. The CDR3 coding sequence is TGTGCCAGCGGATGGACCGGGGCCGGTGGCTACACCTTC. Protein product: CASGWTGAGGYTF.

The rearrangement joins TRBV9 to TRBJ2-5, with TRBD1 as a possible D gene (5 bases). The V end lost 4 bases, the J end lost 0 bases, and 13 bases lay between the germline ends. Germline CDR1 SGDLS, CDR2 YYNGEE. The CDR3 runs to 15 residues. The CDR3 here is CASSPRGHYQETQYF. The CDR3 DNA reads TGTGCCAGCAGCCCTCGCGGACATTACCAAGAGACCCAGTACTTC.

This clonotype showed up many times. The V and J genes are TRBV12-3 or TRBV12-4 and TRBJ2-6; a weak D match, TRBD2 (6 bases). The CDR3 runs to 16 residues. Trimming removed 3 bases from V and 0 bases from J, with 9 bases in between. Written as DNA, the CDR3 is TGTGCCAGCAGTTTCTACGGGAGCTCTGGGGCCAACGTCCTGACTTTC. The encoded protein is CASSFYGSSGANVLTF.

In this sample, this clonotype turned up a few times. The chain employs TRBV4-3 and TRBJ2-2; TRBD1 matches at 8 bases. There are 16 residues in the CDR3. Germline values: CDR1 LGHNA, CDR2 YSLEER. Trimming removed 3 bases from V and 4 bases from J; junction bases left unmatched: 7. This CDR3 is CASSQGDRSSTGELFF. In nucleotides, the CDR3 is TGCGCCAGCAGCCAGGGGGACAGGTCGAGCACCGGGGAGCTGTTTTTT.

The V gene is TRBV11-3, the J gene TRBJ1-3, with D hard to call. This CDR3 has 13 residues. Germline V gene data show CDR1 as SGHNT and CDR2 as YENEEA. V gave up 5 bases and J gave up 3 bases, with 8 bases separating them. CDR3 bases: TGTGCCAGCAGCCTGAATGATGGAAACACCATATATTTT. This translates into CASSLNDGNTIYF.

This clonotype was counted only a few times. The J gene is TRBJ1-4, the V gene TRBV7-8, with 7 bases matching TRBD1. The CDR3 has 15 residues. The trim removed 6 bases at V and 5 bases at J, leaving 9 bases unmatched. Germline CDR1 SGHVS, CDR2 FQNEAQ. The CDR3: CASRRGGTENEKLFF. For the CDR3, the DNA is TGTGCCAGCAGGCGGGGGGGGACAGAAAATGAAAAACTGTTTTTT.

The rearrangement uses TRBV9 and TRBJ2-1; 10 bases are shared with TRBD2. The CDR3 length is 14 residues. J was trimmed by 7 bases and V by 4 bases; bases with no gene match: 5. Germline CDR1 and CDR2: SGDLS and YYNGEE. CDR3 sequence: CASSRRTSGNEQFF. The CDR3 nucleotides read TGTGCCAGCAGCCGTAGGACTAGCGGAAATGAGCAGTTCTTC.

About this clonotype: Germline and junction disagree at one end, which may indicate a read error. The chain employs TRBV27 and TRBJ1-5; 12 bases align to TRBD1. CDR3 length: 19 residues. Germline loops: CDR1 MNHEY, CDR2 SMNVEV (reference sequence). The CDR3 coding sequence is TGCACCAGCAGTTTGGTAGGGACAGGGGGCGCCTGCCCCAATCAGCCCCAGCATTTT. It is translated as CTSSLVGTGGACPNQPQHF.

This clonotype was recorded a few times. The chain is built from TRBV12-3 or TRBV12-4 and TRBJ1-2, with 7 bases matching TRBD1. The CDR3 length is 13 residues. V shed 6 bases and J 4 bases; nucleotides not matched to a gene: 5. The CDR3 sequence: CASSTGAGYGYTF. The CDR3 bases are TGTGCCAGCAGCACAGGGGCTGGCTATGGCTACACCTTC.

This clonotype has just a few counts. The chain carries TRBV20-1 and TRBJ1-5, with D possibly TRBD1 on 5 matching bases. The CDR3 covers 16 residues. Germline values: CDR1 DFQATT, CDR2 SNEGSKA (reference sequence). V dropped 0 bases and J dropped 7 bases, with 19 bases sitting between them. CDR3 nucleotide sequence: TGCAGTGCTAGAGATATAACGGGCCAGGGCTGGCAGCCCCAGCATTTT. Protein sequence: CSARDITGQGWQPQHF.

The genes are TRBV4-1 and TRBJ2-5; possibly TRBD1 for D (6 bases). In germline, CDR1 is MGHRA, CDR2 YSYEKL. V lost 2 bases, J lost 2 bases, and 9 bases lay in between. The CDR3 has 14 residues. CDR3 sequence reads: CASSQLQGQETQYF. The CDR3 DNA reads TGCGCCAGCAGCCAACTACAGGGTCAAGAGACCCAGTACTTC.

This clonotype appeared a few times. This chain joins TRBV20-1 and TRBJ2-7; no clear D. V was pared by 0 bases and J by 6 bases, with 15 bases between. The CDR3 consists of 14 residues. Germline values: CDR1 DFQATT, CDR2 SNEGSKA (reference sequence). CDR3 protein: CSARDGGPTLEQYV. In nucleotides, the CDR3 is TGCAGTGCTAGAGACGGCGGACCTACCCTCGAGCAGTACGTC.

This clonotype was detected only a few times. V gene TRBV11-2 combines with J gene TRBJ2-6, with D tentatively TRBD1 (5 bases). The CDR3 runs 16 residues. Germline CDR1 is SGHAT and CDR2 is FQNNGV. With 3 bases removed from V and 0 bases from J, the gap between germline ends came to 9 bases. CDR3 loop: CASSFRGNSGANVLTF. As DNA, the CDR3 is TGTGCCAGCAGCTTTAGGGGTAACTCTGGGGCCAACGTCCTGACTTTC.